The clone carrying this T cell receptor (beta chain) was picked up a small number of times. The antigen is unknown. This specimen belongs to a study of CD8+ T cells in alopecia areata. RNA extraction was followed by reverse transcription into cDNA, which acted as the sequencing template. Profiling relied on immunoSEQ multiplex PCR, and the TCRdb table lists in-frame clones only, not all of them. The sample records about 140,000 clones, about 54% being singletons. Study-level points and caveats: The study found TCR sharing across patients less clear than in mice, possibly for HLA reasons. Lesional tissue from the scalp (especially in alopecia totalis/universalis) showed higher clonality than normal scalp. Scalp specimens additionally yield sequences from normal skin's resident alphabeta T cells.

Deletions cut 7 bases from V and 3 bases from J, with 16 bases between. Looked up from germline, CDR1 is SQVTM and CDR2 is ANQGSEA. The CDR3 is 13 amino acids. The V and J genes are TRBV29-1 and TRBJ2-7; D assignment may be TRBD1 or TRBD2 (6 bases each). This TCR was sampled from a human donor in good health. The sequenced sample was CD4+ T cells sorted from blood. DNA of the CDR3: TGCAGCGCTCGGGGGCTGGGCGACTACGAGCAGTACTTC. Translation: CSARGLGDYEQYF.